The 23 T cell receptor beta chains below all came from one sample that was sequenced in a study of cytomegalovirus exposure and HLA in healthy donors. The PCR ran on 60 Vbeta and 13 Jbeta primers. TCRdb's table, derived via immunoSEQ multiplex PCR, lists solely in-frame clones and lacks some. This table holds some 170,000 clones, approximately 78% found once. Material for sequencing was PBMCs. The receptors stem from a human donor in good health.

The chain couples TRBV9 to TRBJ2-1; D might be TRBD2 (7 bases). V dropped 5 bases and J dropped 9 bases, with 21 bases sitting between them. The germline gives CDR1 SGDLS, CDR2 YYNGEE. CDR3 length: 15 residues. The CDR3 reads CASRRGGTASAEQFF. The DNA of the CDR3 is TGTGCCAGCAGAAGGGGGGGAACAGCCTCTGCTGAGCAGTTCTTC.

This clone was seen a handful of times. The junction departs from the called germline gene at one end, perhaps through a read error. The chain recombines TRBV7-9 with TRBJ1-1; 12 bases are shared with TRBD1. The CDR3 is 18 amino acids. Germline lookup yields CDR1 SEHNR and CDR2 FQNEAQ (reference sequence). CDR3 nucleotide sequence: TGTTCCAGCAGCTCGTGGGGACAGGGGGCTCAAATGAACACTGAAGCTTTCTTT. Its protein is CSSSSWGQGAQMNTEAFF.

The CDR3 is CATQGWYGYTF. The CDR3 bases are TGTGCCACCCAGGGTTGGTATGGCTACACCTTC. The rearrangement uses TRBV6-5 and TRBJ1-2, with a weak D call TRBD1 (5 bases). V was shortened by 10 bases and J by 5 bases, with 11 bases between the two germline ends. CDR3 length: 11 amino acids. The germline CDR1 and CDR2 sequences are MNHEY and SVGAGI.

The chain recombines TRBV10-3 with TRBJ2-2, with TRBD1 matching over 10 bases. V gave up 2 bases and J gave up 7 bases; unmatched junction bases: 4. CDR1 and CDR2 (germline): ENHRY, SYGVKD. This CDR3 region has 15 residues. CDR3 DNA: TGTGCCATCAGTGAGGGGGGACAGGGGCACGGGGAGCTGTTTTTT. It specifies CAISEGGQGHGELFF.

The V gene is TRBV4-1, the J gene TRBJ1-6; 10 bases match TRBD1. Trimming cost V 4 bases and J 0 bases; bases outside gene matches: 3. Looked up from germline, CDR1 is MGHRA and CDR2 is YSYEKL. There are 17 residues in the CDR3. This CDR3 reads CASSRGQGDSYNSPLHF. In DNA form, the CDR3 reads TGCGCCAGCAGCCGAGGACAGGGGGACTCCTATAATTCACCCCTCCACTTT.

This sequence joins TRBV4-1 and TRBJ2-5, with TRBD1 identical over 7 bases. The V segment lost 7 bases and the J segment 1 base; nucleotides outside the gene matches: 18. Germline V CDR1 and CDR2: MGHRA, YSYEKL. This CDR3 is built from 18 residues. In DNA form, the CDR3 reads TGCGCCAGCACCCCAAGGCCCTACAGGGGAACCCTCCAAGAGACCCAGTACTTC. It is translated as CASTPRPYRGTLQETQYF.

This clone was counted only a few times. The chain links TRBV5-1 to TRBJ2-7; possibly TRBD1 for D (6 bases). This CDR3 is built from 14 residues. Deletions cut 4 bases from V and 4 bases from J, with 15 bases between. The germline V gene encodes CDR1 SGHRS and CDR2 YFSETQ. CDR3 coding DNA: TGCGCCAGCAGCCCACGACGTCAGGGGTACGAGCAGTACTTC. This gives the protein CASSPRRQGYEQYF.

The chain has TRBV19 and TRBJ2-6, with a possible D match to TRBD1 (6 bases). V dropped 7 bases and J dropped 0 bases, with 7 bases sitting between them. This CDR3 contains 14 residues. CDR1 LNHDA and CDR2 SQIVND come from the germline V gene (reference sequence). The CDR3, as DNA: TGTGCCAGTAAACAGGGCTCTGGGGCCAACGTCCTGACTTTC. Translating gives CASKQGSGANVLTF. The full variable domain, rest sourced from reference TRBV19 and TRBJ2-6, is DGGITQSPKYLFRKEGQNVTLSCEQNLNHDAMYWYRQDPGQGLRLIYYSQIVNDFQKGDIAEGYSVSREKKESFPLTVTSAQKNPTAFYLCASKQGSGANVLTFGAGSRLTVL.

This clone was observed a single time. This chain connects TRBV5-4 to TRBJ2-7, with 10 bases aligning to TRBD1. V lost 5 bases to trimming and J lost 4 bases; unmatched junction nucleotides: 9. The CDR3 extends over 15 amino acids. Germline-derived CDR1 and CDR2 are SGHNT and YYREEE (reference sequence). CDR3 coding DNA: TGTGCCAGCAGTTCCGGGACAGGGGAGGGGTACGAGCAGTACTTC. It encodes CASSSGTGEGYEQYF.

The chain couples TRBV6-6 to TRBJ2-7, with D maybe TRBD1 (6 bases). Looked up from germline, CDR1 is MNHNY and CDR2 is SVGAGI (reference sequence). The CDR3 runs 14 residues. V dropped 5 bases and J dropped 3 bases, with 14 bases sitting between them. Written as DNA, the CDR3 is TGTGCCAGCAGTCAGGCGAAGGGGGACTACGAGCAGTACTTC. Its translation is CASSQAKGDYEQYF.

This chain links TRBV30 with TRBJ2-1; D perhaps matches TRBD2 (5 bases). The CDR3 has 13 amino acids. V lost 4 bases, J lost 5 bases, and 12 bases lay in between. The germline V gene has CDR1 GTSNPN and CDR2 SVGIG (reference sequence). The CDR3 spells CAWNGLLNNEQFF. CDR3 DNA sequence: TGTGCCTGGAATGGACTTTTGAACAATGAGCAGTTCTTC.

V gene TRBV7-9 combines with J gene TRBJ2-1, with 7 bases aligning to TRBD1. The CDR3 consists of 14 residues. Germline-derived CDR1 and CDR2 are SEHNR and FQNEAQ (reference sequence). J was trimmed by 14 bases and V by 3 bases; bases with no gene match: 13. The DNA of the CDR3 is TGTGCCAGCAGCTTCGAAGTCAGGACAGGTGGGGAGTTCTTC. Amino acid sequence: CASSFEVRTGGEFF.

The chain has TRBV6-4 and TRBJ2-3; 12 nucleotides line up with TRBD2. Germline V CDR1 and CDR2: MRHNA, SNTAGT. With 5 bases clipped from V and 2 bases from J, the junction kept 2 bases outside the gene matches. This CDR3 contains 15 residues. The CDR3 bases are TGTGCCAGCAGTTCTAGCGGGGGGGCCACAGATACGCAGTATTTT. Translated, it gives CASSSSGGATDTQYF.

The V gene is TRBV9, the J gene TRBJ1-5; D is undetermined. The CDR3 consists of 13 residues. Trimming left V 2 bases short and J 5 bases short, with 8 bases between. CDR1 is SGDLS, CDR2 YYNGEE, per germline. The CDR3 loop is CASSVDIDQPQHF. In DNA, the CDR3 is TGTGCCAGCAGCGTCGACATCGATCAGCCCCAGCATTTT.

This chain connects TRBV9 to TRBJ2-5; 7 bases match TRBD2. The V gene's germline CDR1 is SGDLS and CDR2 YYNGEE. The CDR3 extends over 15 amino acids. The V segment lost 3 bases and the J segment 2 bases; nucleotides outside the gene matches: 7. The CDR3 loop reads CASSELGGGQETQYF. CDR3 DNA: TGTGCCAGCAGCGAACTTGGCGGGGGACAAGAGACCCAGTACTTC. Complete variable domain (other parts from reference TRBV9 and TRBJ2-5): DSGVTQTPKHLITATGQRVTLRCSPRSGDLSVYWYQQSLDQGLQFLIQYYNGEERAKGNILERFSAQQFPDLHSELNLSSLELGDSALYFCASSELGGGQETQYFGPGTRLLVL.

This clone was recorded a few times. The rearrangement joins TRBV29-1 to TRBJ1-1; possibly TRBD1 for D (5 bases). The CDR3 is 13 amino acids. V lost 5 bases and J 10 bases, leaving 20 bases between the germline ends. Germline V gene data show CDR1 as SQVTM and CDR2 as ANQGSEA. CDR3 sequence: CSVPVDTQRGAFF. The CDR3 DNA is TGCAGCGTTCCTGTCGACACCCAAAGGGGAGCTTTCTTT.

CDR3 DNA: TGTGCCAGCAGCCCAAACCCGGGACAGGCTTCCGGTGGCTACACCTTC. It translates to CASSPNPGQASGGYTF. This rearrangement joins TRBV5-4 to TRBJ1-2; 8 positions agree with TRBD1. This CDR3 spans 16 amino acids. Germline V gene data show CDR1 as SGHNT and CDR2 as YYREEE (reference sequence). The V gene end was trimmed by 4 bases and the J gene end by 7 bases; junction bases not matched to a gene: 15.

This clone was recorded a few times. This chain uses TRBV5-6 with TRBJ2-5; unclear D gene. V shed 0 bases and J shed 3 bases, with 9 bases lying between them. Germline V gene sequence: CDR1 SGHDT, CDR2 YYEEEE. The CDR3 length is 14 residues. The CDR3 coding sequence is TGTGCCAGCAGCTTGGATGGGCAGGAAGAGACCCAGTACTTC. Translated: CASSLDGQEETQYF.

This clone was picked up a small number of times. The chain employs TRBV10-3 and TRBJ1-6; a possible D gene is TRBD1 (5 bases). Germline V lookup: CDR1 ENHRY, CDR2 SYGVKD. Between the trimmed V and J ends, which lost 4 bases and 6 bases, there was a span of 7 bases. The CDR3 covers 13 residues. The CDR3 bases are TGTGCCATCAGTGTAGGGGTTAATTCACCCCTCCACTTT. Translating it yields CAISVGVNSPLHF.

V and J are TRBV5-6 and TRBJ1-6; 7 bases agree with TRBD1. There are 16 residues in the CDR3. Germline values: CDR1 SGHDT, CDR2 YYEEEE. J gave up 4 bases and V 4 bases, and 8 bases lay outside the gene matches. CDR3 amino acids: CASSPGQDPYNSPLHF. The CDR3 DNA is TGTGCCAGCAGCCCCGGACAGGATCCGTATAATTCACCCCTCCACTTT.

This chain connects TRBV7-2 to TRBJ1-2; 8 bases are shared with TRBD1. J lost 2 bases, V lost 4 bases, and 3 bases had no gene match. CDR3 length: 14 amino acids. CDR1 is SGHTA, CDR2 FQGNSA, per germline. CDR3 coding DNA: TGTGCCAGCAGCTCCACAGGGGGGAACTATGGCTACACCTTC. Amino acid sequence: CASSSTGGNYGYTF.

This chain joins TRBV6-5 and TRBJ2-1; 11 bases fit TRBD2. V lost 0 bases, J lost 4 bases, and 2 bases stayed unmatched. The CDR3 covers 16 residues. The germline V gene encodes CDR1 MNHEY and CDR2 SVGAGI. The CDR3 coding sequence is TGTGCCAGCAGTTACTCGACTAGCGGGAAATACAATGAGCAGTTCTTC. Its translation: CASSYSTSGKYNEQFF.

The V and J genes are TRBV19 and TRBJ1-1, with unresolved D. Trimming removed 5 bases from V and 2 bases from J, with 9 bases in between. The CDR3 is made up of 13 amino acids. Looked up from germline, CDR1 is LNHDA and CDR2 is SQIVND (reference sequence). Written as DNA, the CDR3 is TGTGCCAGTAGTTACAGCCCTAACACTGAAGCTTTCTTT. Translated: CASSYSPNTEAFF. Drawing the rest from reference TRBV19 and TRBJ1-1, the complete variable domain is DGGITQSPKYLFRKEGQNVTLSCEQNLNHDAMYWYRQDPGQGLRLIYYSQIVNDFQKGDIAEGYSVSREKKESFPLTVTSAQKNPTAFYLCASSYSPNTEAFFGQGTRLTVV.